A selection of T cell receptor beta chains follows, all from one sample in a study of T cell changes during pregnancy in multiple sclerosis. Data came from immunoSEQ multiplex PCR; TCRdb stores just in-frame clones and leaves some out. Of about 71,000 clones in the sample, roughly 90% are singletons; the top ten hold approximately 5.7%. The source material was CD8+ T cells from peripheral blood mononuclear cells, sampled before pregnancy. The source is a female donor with multiple sclerosis, enrolled in a pregnancy study. CDR3s include the opening cysteine and the closing phenylalanine or tryptophan. D genes are given only for firm matches. Not every row has a clone size; where given, it reads once, few, many or a size class.

d_call clone_size j_call v_call cdr3_nt cdr3_aa
TRBD2 . TRBJ2-1 TRBV2 TGTGCCAGAGCGGGGGGGCGATACAATGAGCAGTTCTTC CARAGGRYNEQFF
. . TRBJ2-7 TRBV13 TGTGCCAGCAGCTTATCCCAGGGCGAGCAGTACTTC CASSLSQGEQYF
TRBD2 once TRBJ2-1 TRBV4-1 TGCGCCAGCAGTCCTAGCGGGGCCAACAATGAGCAGTTCTTC CASSPSGANNEQFF
TRBD1 . TRBJ1-2 TRBV19 TGTGCCAGTAGAGGGGACAGGGTCGGCTATGGCTACACCTTC CASRGDRVGYGYTF
. . TRBJ2-5 TRBV5-6 TGTGCCAGCAGCTTGGCTCGGGGGGACAAGGAGACCCAGTACTTC CASSLARGDKETQYF
. . TRBJ1-2 TRBV7-8 TGTGCCAGCAGCCCAACGGGACATGATGTTTATGGCTACACCTTC CASSPTGHDVYGYTF
. . TRBJ1-1 TRBV7-9 TGTGCCAGCAGCCCTATTAAAGTGGGGCCGTGGAACACTGAAGCTTTCTTT CASSPIKVGPWNTEAFF
TRBD1 . TRBJ1-5 TRBV9 TGTGCCAGCAGCGTAGGAGGACAGGGGTTTCAGCCCCAGCATTTT CASSVGGQGFQPQHF
. . TRBJ2-1 TRBV7-9 TGTGCCAGCAGCTTAGGCGCTGAGCAGTTCTTC CASSLGAEQFF
. . TRBJ2-1 TRBV4-2 TGTGCCAGCAGCCAGCGGGGAGGCACCTACAATGAGCAGTTCTTC CASSQRGGTYNEQFF
TRBD2 . TRBJ2-2 TRBV23-1 TGCGCCAGCAGTCAAACTAGCGGGGGGGAGAACACCGGGGAGCTGTTTTTT CASSQTSGGENTGELFF
. few TRBJ1-2 TRBV4-2 TGTGCCAGCAGCCAAGATTCGGAGGGGACTAACTATGGCTACACCTTC CASSQDSEGTNYGYTF
TRBD1 . TRBJ2-7 TRBV9 TGTGCCAGCAGCGTAGGGCAGGGGGTAGACGAGCAGTACTTC CASSVGQGVDEQYF
. once TRBJ2-1 TRBV7-9 TGTGCCAGCAGCCACCCTCCGTCCGGCTCCTACAATGAGCAGTTCTTC CASSHPPSGSYNEQFF
. . TRBJ2-1 TRBV9 TGTGCCAGCAGCGTGGGGGACACATCCTACAATGAGCAGTTCTTC CASSVGDTSYNEQFF
TRBD2 . TRBJ2-7 TRBV7-6 TGTGCCAGCAGTTCGCAACTAGCGGGGGACTCCTACGAGCAGTACTTC CASSSQLAGDSYEQYF
TRBD1 . TRBJ1-2 TRBV27 TGTGCCAGCAGGTTTACAGGGGCTAACTATGGCTACACCTTC CASRFTGANYGYTF
. . TRBJ2-7 TRBV7-8 TGTGCCAGCAGCTTAGTCGGCAGGGGATACGAGCAGTACTTC CASSLVGRGYEQYF
. . TRBJ2-1 TRBV13 TGTGCCAGCAGCTGGGGCGGCAGTTACAATGAGCAGTTCTTC CASSWGGSYNEQFF
TRBD2 . TRBJ2-7 TRBV19 TGTGCCAGTAGTATGGGGAGCGGGGGGACCTACGAGCAGTACTTC CASSMGSGGTYEQYF
. . TRBJ2-1 TRBV6-1 TGTGCCAGCAGTGAGGGGGGTGAGCAGTTCTTC CASSEGGEQFF
TRBD2 . TRBJ2-3 TRBV6-4 TGTGCCAGCAGTACCTGGTGGGGGGGGGTCCATAGCACAGATACGCAGTATTTT CASSTWWGGVHSTDTQYF
TRBD1 . TRBJ1-1 TRBV7-9 TGTGCCAGCAGCTTAGCGACAGGGGCGAACACTGAAGCTTTCTTT CASSLATGANTEAFF
TRBD2 . TRBJ2-5 TRBV6-1 TGTGCCAGCAGTGAGGGTGGACTAGCGGGAGGACTTGATTACCAAGAGACCCAGTACTTC CASSEGGLAGGLDYQETQYF
TRBD1 . TRBJ2-3 TRBV6-1 TGTGCCAGCAGTGAAGGCGGGACAGGGGATAGGCAGTATTTT CASSEGGTGDRQYF
. once TRBJ1-4 TRBV6-1 TGTGCCAGCAGTGCGACAGAAGCTGCAACTAATGAAAAACTGTTTTTT CASSATEAATNEKLFF
TRBD2 . TRBJ2-5 TRBV5-1 TGCGCCAGCAGTGTTATTGGACTAGCGGGGGAAGAGACCCAGTACTTC CASSVIGLAGEETQYF
. . TRBJ2-5 TRBV27 TGTGCCAGCAGTTCCCCGCAAGAGACCCAGTACTTC CASSSPQETQYF
. . TRBJ2-5 TRBV29-1 TGCAGCGTTGTCTGGCAGGGGAGAATGGAGACCCAGTACTTC CSVVWQGRMETQYF
. . TRBJ1-2 TRBV9 TGTGCCAGCAGCCCCCCCAGGGATGGCTATGGCTACACCTTC CASSPPRDGYGYTF
TRBD1 once TRBJ1-2 TRBV2 TGTGCCAGCAGCTGGGGACAGGGGGTTAACTATGGCTACACCTTC CASSWGQGVNYGYTF
. . TRBJ1-1 TRBV2 TGTGCTACGGAAACCGGAGGCACTGAAGCTTTCTTT CATETGGTEAFF
TRBD1 . TRBJ2-2 TRBV7-6 TGTGCCAGCAGCTCGGACAGGGGGCTCACCGGGGAGCTGTTTTTT CASSSDRGLTGELFF
TRBD1 . TRBJ2-7 TRBV7-9 TGTGCCAGCATCGATTCAGGGGGCGGCTACGAGCAGTACTTC CASIDSGGGYEQYF
TRBD1 once TRBJ2-2 TRBV4-1 TGCGCCAGCAGCCAAGCACCGGGACAGATTGACACCGGGGAGCTGTTTTTT CASSQAPGQIDTGELFF
. . TRBJ1-1 TRBV19 TGTGCCAGTAGTATCGGTCATAACACTGAAGCTTTCTTT CASSIGHNTEAFF
TRBD2 . TRBJ2-5 TRBV7-8 TGTGCCAGCAGCATCGGGGGGGCCTATGAGACCCAGTACTTC CASSIGGAYETQYF
TRBD1 . TRBJ1-5 TRBV2 TGTGCCAGCAGTGAAGGGGACAGGGGGCTTCAGCCCCAGCATTTT CASSEGDRGLQPQHF
. once TRBJ2-7 TRBV9 TGTGCCAGCAGCGTAGCTCGGACGGGAAAACTCCTGTACGAGCAGTACTTC CASSVARTGKLLYEQYF
. . TRBJ1-2 TRBV7-2 TGTGCCAGCAGCCCAAACTCCGCGGGGGTACCGTATGGCTACACCTTC CASSPNSAGVPYGYTF
TRBD1 few TRBJ1-1 TRBV15 TGTGCCACCAGCAGCAGGGGGCAGGCCACTGAAGCTTTCTTT CATSSRGQATEAFF
TRBD1 medium-sized TRBJ2-3 TRBV2 TGTGCCAGTGCGGGACAGGGGGTACAAGATACGCAGTATTTT CASAGQGVQDTQYF
TRBD2 once TRBJ2-4 TRBV29-1 TGCAGCGTTGAAGAAGGGACTAGCCACGGCATTCAGTACTTC CSVEEGTSHGIQYF
. . TRBJ1-2 TRBV15 TGTGCCACCAGCAATCTCCCGGACCGGGGAGGTGGCTACACCTTC CATSNLPDRGGGYTF
. . TRBJ2-4 TRBV2 TGTGCCAGCAGTGACCTAGCCAAAAACATTCAGTACTTC CASSDLAKNIQYF
TRBD1 . TRBJ1-2 TRBV19 TGTGCCAGTACCCTTGACAGGGGCTATGGCTACACCTTC CASTLDRGYGYTF
TRBD1 . TRBJ2-5 TRBV14 TGTGCCAGCAGCCAAGTAGCAGGGGGAAGAGAGACCCAGTACTTC CASSQVAGGRETQYF
. . TRBJ2-5 TRBV6-5 TGTGCCAGCAGTGCTACTCAGGGGTTCCAAGAGACCCAGTACTTC CASSATQGFQETQYF
TRBD1 . TRBJ2-5 TRBV5-1 TGCGCCAGCAGCTTGGCCTTCGTCGGGACAGGGGAAGAGACCCAGTACTTC CASSLAFVGTGEETQYF
TRBD1 . TRBJ1-5 TRBV10-1 TGCGCCAGCAGTGACCCCGACAGGGCTCAGCCCCAGCATTTT CASSDPDRAQPQHF
. . TRBJ2-7 TRBV27 TGTGCCAGCAGTTTTGGAGGTAGCTACGAGCAGTACTTC CASSFGGSYEQYF
TRBD2 . TRBJ2-5 TRBV27 TGTGCCAGCAGTTTAATCGGTCAGGGAGGGGAGACCCAGTACTTC CASSLIGQGGETQYF
. . TRBJ1-1 TRBV18 TGTGCCAGCTCACCATTCAGGGGTAACACTGAAGCTTTCTTT CASSPFRGNTEAFF